This TCR beta chain was recovered during a study of cytomegalovirus exposure and HLA in healthy donors. The study, taken as a whole, reports: Fewer N-insertions than the roughly 670-donor mean were reportedly shown by an Asian-associated ancestry cluster in a later analysis. Later analysis identified 15,000 to 20,000 TCR beta sequences associated with HLA alleles, using a false discovery rate threshold of 0.05. Near-uniform donor sequencing depth was presumed by presence/absence analyses. Reportedly, diagnosis of cytomegalovirus status by the classifier showed high specificity and sensitivity.

PCR primers comprised 60 Vbeta and 13 Jbeta primers. Generated by immunoSEQ multiplex PCR, the TCRdb table keeps only in-frame clones and is missing some. The sample gives 150,000 to 200,000 clones, 70% to 90% of which show up once; roughly 1.9% is in the top ten. In its sample, this clone was seen a few times. Antigen specificity is unknown. The CDR3 has 16 residues. Looked up from germline, CDR1 is MGHRA and CDR2 is YSYEKL. Trimming took 3 bases from V and 4 from J; bases not matched to a gene: 11. The chain is built from TRBV4-1 and TRBJ2-7; 8 nucleotides agree with TRBD1. The sequencing sample was made of PBMCs. The sequence was obtained from a woman younger than 30 in good health and CMV-seronegative. Here the CDR3 DNA reads TGCGCCAGCAGCCATGGCCCCGGGACAGGCGAATACGAGCAGTACTTC. Amino acid sequence: CASSHGPGTGEYEQYF.